This TCR beta chain comes out of a study of preoperative IRX-2 immunotherapy in early breast cancer. The assay was immunoSEQ multiplex PCR, and TCRdb's table has in-frame clones only and misses some. Of roughly 27,000 clones in the sample, roughly 80% were seen once. The treatment: preoperative locoregional IRX-2 cytokine immunotherapy. Samples came from a phase Ib trial of preoperative locoregional IRX-2 cytokine immunotherapy. The V gene end was trimmed by 5 bases and the J gene end by 4 bases; junction bases not matched to a gene: 12. CDR1 and CDR2 from the germline V gene are SGHRS and YFSETQ. This CDR3 is built from 16 residues.

This material consisted of lymph node tissue, taken after IRX-2 immunotherapy. The rearrangement links TRBV5-1 to TRBJ2-7, with 10 bases aligning to TRBD2. This TCR came from a human donor with breast cancer. CDR3 bases: TGCGCCAGCAGAGATATTATTGGACTAGCGGAATACGAGCAGTACTTC. This translates into CASRDIIGLAEYEQYF.